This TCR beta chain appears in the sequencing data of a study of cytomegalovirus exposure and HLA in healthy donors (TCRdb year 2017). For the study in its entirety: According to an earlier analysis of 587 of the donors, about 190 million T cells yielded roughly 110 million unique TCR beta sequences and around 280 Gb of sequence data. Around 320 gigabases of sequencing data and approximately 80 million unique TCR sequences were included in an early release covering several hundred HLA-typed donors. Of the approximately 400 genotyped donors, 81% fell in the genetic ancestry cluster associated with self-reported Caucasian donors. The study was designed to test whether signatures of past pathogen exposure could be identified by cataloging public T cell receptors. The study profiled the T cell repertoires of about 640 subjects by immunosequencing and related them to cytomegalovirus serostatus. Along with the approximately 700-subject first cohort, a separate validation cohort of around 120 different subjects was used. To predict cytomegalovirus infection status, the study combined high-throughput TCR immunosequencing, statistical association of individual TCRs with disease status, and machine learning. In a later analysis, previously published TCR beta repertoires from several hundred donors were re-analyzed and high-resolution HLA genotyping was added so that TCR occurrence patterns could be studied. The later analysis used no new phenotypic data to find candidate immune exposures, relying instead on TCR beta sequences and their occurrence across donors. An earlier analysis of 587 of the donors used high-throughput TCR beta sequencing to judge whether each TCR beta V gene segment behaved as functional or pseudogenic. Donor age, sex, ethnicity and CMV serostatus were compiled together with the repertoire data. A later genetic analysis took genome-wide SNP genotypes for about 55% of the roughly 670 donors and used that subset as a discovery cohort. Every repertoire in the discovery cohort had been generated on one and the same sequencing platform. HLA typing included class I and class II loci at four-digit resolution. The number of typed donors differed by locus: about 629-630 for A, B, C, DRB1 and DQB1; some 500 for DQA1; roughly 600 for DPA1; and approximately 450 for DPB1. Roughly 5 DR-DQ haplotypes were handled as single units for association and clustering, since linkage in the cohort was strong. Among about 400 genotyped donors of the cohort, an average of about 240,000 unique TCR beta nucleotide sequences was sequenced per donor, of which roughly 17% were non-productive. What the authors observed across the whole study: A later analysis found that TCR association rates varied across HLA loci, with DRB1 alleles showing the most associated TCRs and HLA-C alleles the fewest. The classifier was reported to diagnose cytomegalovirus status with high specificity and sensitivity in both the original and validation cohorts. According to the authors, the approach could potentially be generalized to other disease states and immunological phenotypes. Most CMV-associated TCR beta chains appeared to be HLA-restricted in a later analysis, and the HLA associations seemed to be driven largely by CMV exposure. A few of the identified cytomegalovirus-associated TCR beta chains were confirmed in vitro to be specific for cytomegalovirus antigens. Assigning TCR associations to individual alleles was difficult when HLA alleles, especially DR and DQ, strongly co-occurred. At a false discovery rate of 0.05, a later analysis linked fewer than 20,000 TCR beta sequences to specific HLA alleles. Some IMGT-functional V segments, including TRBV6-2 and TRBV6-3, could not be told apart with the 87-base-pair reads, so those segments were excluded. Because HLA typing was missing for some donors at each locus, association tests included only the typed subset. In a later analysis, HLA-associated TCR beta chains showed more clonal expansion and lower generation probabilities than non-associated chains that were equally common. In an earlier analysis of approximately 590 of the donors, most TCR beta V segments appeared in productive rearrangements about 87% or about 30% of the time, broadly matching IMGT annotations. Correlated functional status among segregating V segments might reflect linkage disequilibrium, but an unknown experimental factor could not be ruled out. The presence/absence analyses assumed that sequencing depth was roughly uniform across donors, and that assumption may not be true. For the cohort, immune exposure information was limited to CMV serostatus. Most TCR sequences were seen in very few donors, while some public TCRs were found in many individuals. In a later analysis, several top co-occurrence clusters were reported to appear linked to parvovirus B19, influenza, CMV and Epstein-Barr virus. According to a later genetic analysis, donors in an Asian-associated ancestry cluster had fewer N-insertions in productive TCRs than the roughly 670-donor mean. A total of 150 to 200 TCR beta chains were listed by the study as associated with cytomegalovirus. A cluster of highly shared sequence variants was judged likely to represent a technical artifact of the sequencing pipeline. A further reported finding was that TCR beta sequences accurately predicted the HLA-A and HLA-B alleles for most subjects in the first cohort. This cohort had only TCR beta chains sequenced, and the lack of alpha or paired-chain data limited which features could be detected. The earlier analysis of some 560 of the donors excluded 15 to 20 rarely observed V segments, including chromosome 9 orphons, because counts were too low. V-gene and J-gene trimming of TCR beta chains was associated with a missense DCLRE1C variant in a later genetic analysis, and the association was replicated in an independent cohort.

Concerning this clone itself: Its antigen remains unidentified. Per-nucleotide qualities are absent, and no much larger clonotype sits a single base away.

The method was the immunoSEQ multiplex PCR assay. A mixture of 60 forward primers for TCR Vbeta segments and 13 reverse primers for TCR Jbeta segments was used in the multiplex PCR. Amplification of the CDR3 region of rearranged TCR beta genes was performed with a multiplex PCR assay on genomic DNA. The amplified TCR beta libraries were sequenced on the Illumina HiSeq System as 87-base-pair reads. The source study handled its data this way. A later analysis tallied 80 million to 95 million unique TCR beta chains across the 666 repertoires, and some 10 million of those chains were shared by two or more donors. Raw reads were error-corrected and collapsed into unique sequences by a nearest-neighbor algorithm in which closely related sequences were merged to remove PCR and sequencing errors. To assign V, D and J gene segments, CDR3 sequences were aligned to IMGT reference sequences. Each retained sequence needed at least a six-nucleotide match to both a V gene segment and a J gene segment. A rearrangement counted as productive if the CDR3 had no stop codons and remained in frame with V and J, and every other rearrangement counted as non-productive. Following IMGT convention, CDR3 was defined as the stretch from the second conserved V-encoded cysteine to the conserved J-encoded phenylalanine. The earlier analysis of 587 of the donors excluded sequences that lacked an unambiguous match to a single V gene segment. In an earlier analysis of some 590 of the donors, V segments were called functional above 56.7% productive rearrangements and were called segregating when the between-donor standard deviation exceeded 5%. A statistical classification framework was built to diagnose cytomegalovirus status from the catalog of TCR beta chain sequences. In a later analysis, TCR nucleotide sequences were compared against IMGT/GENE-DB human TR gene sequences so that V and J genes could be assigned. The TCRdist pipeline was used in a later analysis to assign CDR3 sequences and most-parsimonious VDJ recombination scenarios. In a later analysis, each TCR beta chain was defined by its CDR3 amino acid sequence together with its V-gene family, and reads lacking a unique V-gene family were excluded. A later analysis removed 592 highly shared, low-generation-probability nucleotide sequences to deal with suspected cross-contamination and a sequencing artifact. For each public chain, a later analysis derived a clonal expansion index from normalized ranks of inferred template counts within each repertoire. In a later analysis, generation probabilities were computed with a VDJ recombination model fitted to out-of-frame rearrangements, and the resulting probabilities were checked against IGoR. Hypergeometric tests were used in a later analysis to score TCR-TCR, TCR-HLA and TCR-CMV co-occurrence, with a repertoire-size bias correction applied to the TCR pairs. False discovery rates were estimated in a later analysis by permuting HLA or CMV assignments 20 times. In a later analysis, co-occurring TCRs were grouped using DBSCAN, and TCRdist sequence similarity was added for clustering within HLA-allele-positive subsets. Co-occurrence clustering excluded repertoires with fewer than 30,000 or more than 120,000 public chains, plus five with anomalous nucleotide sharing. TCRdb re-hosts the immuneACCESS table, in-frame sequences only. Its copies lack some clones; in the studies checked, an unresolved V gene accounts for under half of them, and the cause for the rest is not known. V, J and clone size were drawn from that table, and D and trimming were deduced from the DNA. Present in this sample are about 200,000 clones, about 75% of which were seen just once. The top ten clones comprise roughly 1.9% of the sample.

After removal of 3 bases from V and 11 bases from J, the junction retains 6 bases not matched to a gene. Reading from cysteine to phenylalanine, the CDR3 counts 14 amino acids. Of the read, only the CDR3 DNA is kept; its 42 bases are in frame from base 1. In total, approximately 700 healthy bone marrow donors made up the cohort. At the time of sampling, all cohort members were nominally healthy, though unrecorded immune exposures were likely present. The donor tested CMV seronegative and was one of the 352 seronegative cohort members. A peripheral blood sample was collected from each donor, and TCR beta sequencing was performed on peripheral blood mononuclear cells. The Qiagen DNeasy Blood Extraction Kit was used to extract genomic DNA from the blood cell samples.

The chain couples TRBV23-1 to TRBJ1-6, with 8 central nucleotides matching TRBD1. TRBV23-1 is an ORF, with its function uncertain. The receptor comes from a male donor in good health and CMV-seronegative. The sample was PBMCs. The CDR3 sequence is CASSHRTGSTPLHF. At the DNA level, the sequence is TGCGCCAGCAGTCATCGGACAGGGAGCACACCCCTCCACTTT.